This T cell receptor beta chain is from a study of Ad26.COV2.S vaccination and SARS-CoV-2 variants. Background on the study: As a participant in COV1001, the donor was in the Ad26.COV2.S trial arm.

This sample's treatment: some 19 received Ad26.COV2.S at low or high dose, single or two shots; 5 received placebo; per-sample allocation not given. Collection of the samples took place on day 63 after the first injection of vaccine or placebo. An adult of 18-55 years in Boston served as donor. Sequenced by immunoSEQ multiplex PCR; TCRdb stores in-frame clones only, minus some. The sample records roughly 400,000 clones, around 91% being singletons. The germline gives CDR1 SGHTA, CDR2 FQGNSA. Trimming took 5 bases from V and 6 from J; bases not matched to a gene: 7. This CDR3 region has 14 residues. The V and J genes are TRBV7-2 and TRBJ2-1, with 7 bases aligning to TRBD1. Source: peripheral blood, taken in a trial of Ad26.COV2.S vaccine versus placebo. The clonotype comes from a person aged 18-60 years who received the Ad26.COV2.S COVID-19 vaccine or a placebo. The DNA of the CDR3 is TGTGCCAGCAGCCGGGACAGAGCCTCCAATGAGCAGTTCTTC. Translated: CASSRDRASNEQFF.